The rows below give T cell receptor beta chains drawn from one sample of a study of T cell responses to AZD1222 COVID-19 vaccine. Measured with immunoSEQ multiplex PCR; TCRdb has only the in-frame clones, and not every one. This table has some 280,000 clones, 94% appearing once. This specimen consisted of peripheral blood, obtained 28 days after the second AZD1222 dose. The origin of the receptors is an adult who received the AZD1222 COVID-19 vaccine. Both conserved end residues are part of each CDR3. D genes are given only for firm matches. Size values are once, few and many counts, or a class for expanded clones, and some rows have none.

-	TRBD2	TRBV27	TRBJ2-5	CASSLRRGIQETQYF	TGTGCCAGCAGTTTACGGCGGGGGATTCAAGAGACCCAGTACTTC
-	-	TRBV19	TRBJ2-7	CASSRGLAGPHIYEQYF	TGTGCCAGTAGTAGGGGACTTGCCGGCCCTCATATCTACGAGCAGTACTTC
-	TRBD1	TRBV7-3	TRBJ2-1	CASGIGGGSYNEQFF	TGTGCCAGCGGGATAGGGGGCGGCTCCTACAATGAGCAGTTCTTC
-	TRBD1	TRBV19	TRBJ1-2	CATSGQDFYGYTF	TGTGCCACCTCGGGACAGGACTTTTATGGCTACACCTTC
-	-	TRBV5-1	TRBJ2-7	CASSLETSGGEQYF	TGCGCCAGCAGCTTGGAAACGTCCGGGGGCGAGCAGTACTTC
-	-	TRBV6-5	TRBJ1-2	CASSYSGGSYTF	TGTGCCAGCAGTTACTCAGGGGGGAGCTACACCTTC
-	-	TRBV6-5	TRBJ1-4	CASRSGITTNEKLFF	TGTGCCAGCAGATCGGGCATCACAACTAATGAAAAACTGTTTTTT
-	-	TRBV27	TRBJ2-1	CASSFLKQSRVNNEQFF	TGTGCCAGCAGTTTCCTTAAACAGTCAAGAGTTAACAATGAGCAGTTCTTC
-	TRBD1	TRBV28	TRBJ2-7	CASRPSWGGQGSFYEQYF	TGTGCCAGCAGGCCCTCTTGGGGGGGACAGGGATCCTTCTACGAGCAGTACTTC
-	-	TRBV7-9	TRBJ1-5	CASSLLGVGIEPQHF	TGTGCCAGCAGCCTGCTCGGGGTAGGAATTGAGCCCCAGCATTTT
-	-	TRBV28	TRBJ2-2	CASSPGHGGTGELFF	TGTGCCAGCAGTCCTGGACACGGGGGCACCGGGGAGCTGTTTTTT
-	-	TRBV19	TRBJ2-1	CASSIESGLYNEQFF	TGTGCCAGTAGTATAGAGAGCGGCCTATACAATGAGCAGTTCTTC
once	-	TRBV28	TRBJ1-1	CASTENTEAFF	TGTGCCAGCACCGAGAACACTGAAGCTTTCTTT
once	-	TRBV7-9	TRBJ2-7	CASSFSGEQYF	TGTGCCAGCAGCTTTTCGGGCGAGCAGTACTTC
-	TRBD1	TRBV4-2	TRBJ2-7	CASSLSGTGGSRQYF	TGTGCCAGCAGCCTTTCCGGGACAGGGGGCTCTCGGCAGTACTTC
-	-	TRBV7-9	TRBJ1-2	CASSLESAYGYTF	TGTGCCAGCAGCTTAGAGTCGGCCTATGGCTACACCTTC
-	TRBD1	TRBV9	TRBJ1-1	CASSLWDREGEAFF	TGTGCCAGCAGCCTTTGGGACAGGGAAGGTGAAGCTTTCTTT
-	TRBD2	TRBV6-5	TRBJ2-2	CASGPAGGGELFF	TGTGCCAGCGGCCCAGCGGGGGGCGGGGAGCTGTTTTTT
-	-	TRBV7-9	TRBJ1-5	CASSGIHSNQPQHF	TGTGCCAGCAGCGGAATACATAGCAATCAGCCCCAGCATTTT
-	-	TRBV7-2	TRBJ1-1	CASSLGRRSPNTEAFF	TGTGCCAGCAGCTTAGGACGGAGGTCCCCGAACACTGAAGCTTTCTTT
-	TRBD1	TRBV7-9	TRBJ2-3	CASRGDRGLTGTDTQYF	TGTGCCAGCAGAGGAGACAGGGGATTGACGGGAACGGATACGCAGTATTTT
few	TRBD1	TRBV11-2	TRBJ2-7	CASSGTGGREQYF	TGTGCCAGCAGCGGTACAGGGGGGAGAGAGCAGTACTTC
medium-sized	TRBD1	TRBV25-1	TRBJ1-6	CATRGADSSYNSPLHF	TGTGCCACCAGGGGGGCGGACAGCTCCTATAATTCACCCCTCCACTTT
-	TRBD2	TRBV10-3	TRBJ2-7	CAISEIQPGLNIYEQYF	TGTGCCATCAGCGAGATCCAGCCGGGACTAAACATCTACGAGCAGTACTTC
-	TRBD1	TRBV19	TRBJ1-6	CASSASGTVDSPLHF	TGTGCCAGTAGTGCCTCCGGGACAGTGGATTCACCCCTCCACTTT
-	-	TRBV11-2	TRBJ2-7	CASSGVFSGEQYF	TGTGCCAGCAGCGGGGTCTTCTCGGGGGAGCAGTACTTC
-	-	TRBV5-6	TRBJ2-7	CASSLPGSGEQYF	TGTGCCAGCAGCTTGCCAGGTTCGGGCGAGCAGTACTTC
-	-	TRBV7-6	TRBJ1-5	CASSRQVNQPQHF	TGTGCCAGCAGCCGACAGGTCAATCAGCCCCAGCATTTT
-	-	TRBV5-6	TRBJ2-3	CASSLGGSGTDTQYF	TGTGCCAGCAGCTTGGGAGGGAGTGGGACAGATACGCAGTATTTT
-	-	TRBV11-3	TRBJ2-2	CASSNRANGELFF	TGTGCCAGCAGCAACAGGGCGAACGGGGAGCTGTTTTTT
-	TRBD2	TRBV29-1	TRBJ2-7	CSVARETSEQYF	TGCAGCGTTGCGCGGGAGACTAGCGAGCAGTACTTC
once	-	TRBV28	TRBJ1-2	CASRGRSYGYTF	TGTGCCAGCCGGGGCCGAAGCTATGGCTACACCTTC
-	TRBD1	TRBV29-1	TRBJ1-6	CSVPWDRGIPSPLHF	TGCAGCGTTCCCTGGGACAGGGGAATCCCTTCACCCCTCCACTTT
-	-	TRBV27	TRBJ1-2	CASSLRRGSGYTF	TGTGCCAGCAGTTTACGGAGGGGGAGCGGCTACACCTTC
-	-	TRBV19	TRBJ1-3	CASSIFAHSGNTIYF	TGTGCCAGTAGTATATTTGCTCACTCTGGAAACACCATATATTTT
-	TRBD2	TRBV6-2/TRBV6-3	TRBJ2-1	CASSAGLVQFF	TGTGCCAGCAGTGCCGGACTAGTTCAGTTCTTC
few	-	TRBV11-2	TRBJ1-2	CASSLLTGSHYGYTF	TGTGCCAGCAGCTTATTAACAGGGTCCCACTATGGCTACACCTTC
-	-	TRBV5-1	TRBJ1-2	CASSLSGGRITNYGYTF	TGCGCCAGCAGCTTATCCGGGGGGCGGATAACTAACTATGGCTACACCTTC
-	-	TRBV4-1	TRBJ1-3	CASSQERRGPGNTIYF	TGCGCCAGCAGCCAAGAAAGGAGAGGGCCTGGAAACACCATATATTTT
-	TRBD1	TRBV5-1	TRBJ2-5	CASSYGPGQGMKETQYF	TGCGCCAGCAGCTACGGACCGGGACAGGGGATGAAGGAGACCCAGTACTTC
-	TRBD1	TRBV18	TRBJ1-5	CASSPETGVANQPQHF	TGTGCCAGCTCACCTGAGACAGGGGTGGCCAATCAGCCCCAGCATTTT
-	-	TRBV7-3	TRBJ1-3	CASLRGGAGNTIYF	TGTGCCAGCCTCCGTGGGGGGGCTGGAAACACCATATATTTT
-	-	TRBV15	TRBJ1-1	CATSSRKISGNPEAFF	TGTGCCACCAGCTCCCGAAAGATTTCAGGTAACCCTGAAGCTTTCTTT
-	-	TRBV19	TRBJ1-1	CASCPFRVGQPRPEAFF	TGTGCCAGTTGCCCTTTTCGGGTGGGGCAGCCTAGACCTGAAGCTTTCTTT
-	TRBD1	TRBV11-2	TRBJ2-7	CASSYVQGAYEQYF	TGTGCCAGCAGCTACGTCCAGGGGGCCTACGAGCAGTACTTC
-	TRBD1	TRBV5-1	TRBJ1-1	CASSPDRAGGTEAFF	TGCGCCAGCAGCCCTGACAGGGCCGGTGGCACTGAAGCTTTCTTT
-	-	TRBV5-1	TRBJ2-2	CASSWITGELFF	TGCGCCAGCAGCTGGATCACCGGGGAGCTGTTTTTT
-	TRBD1	TRBV5-1	TRBJ1-6	CASSFDREKDSPLHF	TGCGCCAGCAGCTTTGACAGGGAGAAGGATTCACCCCTCCACTTT
-	-	TRBV11-2	TRBJ1-4	CASSQGGEKLFF	TGTGCCAGTAGCCAAGGGGGTGAAAAACTGTTTTTT
-	-	TRBV6-5	TRBJ1-1	CASSYGRQVGTEAFF	TGTGCCAGCAGTTACGGGAGACAGGTAGGGACTGAAGCTTTCTTT
once	-	TRBV3-1/TRBV3-2	TRBJ1-4	CASSQAGGVNEKLFF	TGTGCCAGCAGCCAAGCGGGGGGAGTGAATGAAAAACTGTTTTTT
-	TRBD1	TRBV3-1/TRBV3-2	TRBJ2-7	CASSQGVRGEQYF	TGTGCCAGCAGCCAAGGGGTCAGGGGGGAGCAGTACTTC
-	-	TRBV6-2/TRBV6-3	TRBJ1-5	CASSYTGLQPQHF	TGTGCCAGCAGTTACACAGGGTTGCAGCCCCAGCATTTT